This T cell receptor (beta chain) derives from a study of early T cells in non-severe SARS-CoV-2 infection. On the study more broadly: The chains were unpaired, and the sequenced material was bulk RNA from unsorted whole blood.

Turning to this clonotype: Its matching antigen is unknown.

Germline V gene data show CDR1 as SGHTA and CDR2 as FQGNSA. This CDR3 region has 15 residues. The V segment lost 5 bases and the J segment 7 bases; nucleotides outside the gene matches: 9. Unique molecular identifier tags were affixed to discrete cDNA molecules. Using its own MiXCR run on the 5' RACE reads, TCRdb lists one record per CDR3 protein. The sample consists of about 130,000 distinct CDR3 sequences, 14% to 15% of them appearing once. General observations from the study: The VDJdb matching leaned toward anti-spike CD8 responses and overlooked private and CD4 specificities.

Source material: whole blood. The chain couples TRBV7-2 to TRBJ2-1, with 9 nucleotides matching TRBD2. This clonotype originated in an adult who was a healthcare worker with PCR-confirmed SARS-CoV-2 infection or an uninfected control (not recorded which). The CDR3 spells CASSLVGGGENEQFF. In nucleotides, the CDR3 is TGTGCCAGCAGCCTCGTTGGCGGGGGGGAGAATGAGCAGTTCTTC.